One and the same sample provided the 21 T cell receptor beta chains below, sequenced in a study of shared clonotypes between healthy human individuals. TCRdb's copy holds only in-frame clones and misses some; the assay was immunoSEQ multiplex PCR. The sample consists of 2.3 million or so clones, 85% to 95% of them appearing once. Material for sequencing was naive CD4+ T cells from PBMCs. As for subset: CD45RA+ positively selected. The receptors originated from a young man in good health. Some clones in this sample may be carry-over from other donors' samples.

The rearrangement joins TRBV4-1 to TRBJ2-1, with 9 positions matching TRBD2. Trimming took 4 bases from V and 10 from J; bases not matched to a gene: 17. Germline CDR1 and CDR2: MGHRA and YSYEKL. The CDR3 sequence is 17 residues long. Here the CDR3 reads CASSPLGSGGRAQEQFF. In nucleotides, the CDR3 is TGCGCCAGCAGCCCCCTTGGGTCGGGCGGGAGGGCCCAGGAGCAGTTCTTC.

The chain has TRBV5-1 and TRBJ2-7, with TRBD1 identical over 10 bases. CDR1 and CDR2 from the germline V gene are SGHRS and YFSETQ. Germline trimming cut 4 bases from V and 6 bases from J; bases unmatched to any gene: 4. The CDR3 totals 13 residues. The CDR3 region is CASSPGTGVEQYF. CDR3 nucleotide sequence: TGCGCCAGCAGCCCCGGGACAGGGGTCGAGCAGTACTTC.

The chain is built from TRBV5-8 and TRBJ2-7; either TRBD1 or TRBD2 may supply D (6 bases each). CDR1 SGHTS and CDR2 YDEGEE come from the germline V gene. Trimming pared 4 bases from V and 4 bases from J, leaving 15 bases between. CDR3 length equals 14 residues. The CDR3 is CASSLKKGGYEQYF. The CDR3 DNA reads TGTGCCAGCAGCCTGAAAAAAGGGGGGTACGAGCAGTACTTC.

This chain connects TRBV7-3 to TRBJ2-5; a weak D match, TRBD2 (6 bases). The CDR3 sequence is 14 residues long. Germline values: CDR1 SGHTA, CDR2 FQGTGA. The V and J ends lost 5 bases and 3 bases respectively, with 13 bases between them. CDR3 DNA sequence: TGTGCCAGCAGCCGGGATTTAGCGGAAGAGACCCAGTACTTC. It codes for CASSRDLAEETQYF.

V usage is TRBV5-1 and J usage is TRBJ1-4; 7 bases map to TRBD1. This CDR3 has 16 residues. V lost 4 bases to trimming and J lost 5 bases; unmatched junction nucleotides: 11. Germline V gene lookup returns CDR1 SGHRS and CDR2 YFSETQ. The CDR3 nucleotides are TGCGCCAGCAGCCCCGTATTATCAGGGGGGAATGAAAAACTGTTTTTT. Translating it yields CASSPVLSGGNEKLFF.

The J gene is TRBJ2-7, the V gene TRBV2; 11 bases agree with TRBD2. After removal of 4 bases from V and 3 bases from J, the junction contained 5 bases not matched to a gene. Germline CDR1 SNHLY, CDR2 FYNNEI. The CDR3 totals 15 residues. The DNA for the CDR3 is TGTGCCAGCAGTGTACTCGGGACTAGCGGCTACGAGCAGTACTTC. The encoded protein is CASSVLGTSGYEQYF.

The chain combines TRBV5-1 with TRBJ1-4, with 8 bases that match TRBD1. CDR1 and CDR2 from the germline V gene are SGHRS and YFSETQ. CDR3 size: 13 residues. Unmatched junction bases numbered 5, after V lost 8 bases and J lost 5 bases. CDR3 residues: CASNRDRNEKLFF. CDR3 nucleotides: TGCGCCAGTAACCGGGACAGGAATGAAAAACTGTTTTTT.

This sequence joins TRBV7-9 and TRBJ1-2, with D possibly matching TRBD1 (5 bases). From germline, CDR1 is SEHNR and CDR2 FQNEAQ (reference sequence). The CDR3 spans 19 residues. With 5 bases removed from V and 3 bases from J, the gap between germline ends came to 28 bases. Here the CDR3 DNA reads TGTGCCAGCAGCCCATCGCGTGGGACTCATCAGGAAGGGGACTATGGCTACACCTTC. Its protein product is CASSPSRGTHQEGDYGYTF. Drawing the rest from reference TRBV7-9 and TRBJ1-2, the complete variable domain is DTGVSQNPRHKITKRGQNVTFRCDPISEHNRLYWYRQTLGQGPEFLTYFQNEAQLEKSRLLSDRFSAERPKGSFSTLEIQRTEQGDSAMYLCASSPSRGTHQEGDYGYTFGSGTRLTVV.

This chain links TRBV5-4 with TRBJ1-1; D is unclear. Germline values: CDR1 SGHNT, CDR2 YYREEE (reference sequence). CDR3 length equals 15 residues. Trimming removed 0 bases from V and 1 base from J, with 10 bases in between. The CDR3 region is CASSLELGKNTEAFF. The CDR3 region has the DNA TGTGCCAGCAGCTTGGAGCTGGGTAAGAACACTGAAGCTTTCTTT. The entire variable domain, with the rest obtained from reference TRBV5-4 and TRBJ1-1, is as follows: ETGVTQSPTHLIKTRGQQVTLRCSSQSGHNTVSWYQQALGQGPQFIFQYYREEENGRGNFPPRFSGLQFPNYSSELNVNALELDDSALYLCASSLELGKNTEAFFGQGTRLTVV.

The rearrangement links TRBV6-5 to TRBJ2-7; D not resolved. The length of the CDR3 is 12 residues. Germline V gene data show CDR1 as MNHEY and CDR2 as SVGAGI. Trimming left V 4 bases short and J 6 bases short, with 10 bases between. The CDR3 is CASSSPAGEQYF. CDR3 nucleotide sequence: TGTGCCAGCAGTTCCCCCGCTGGCGAGCAGTACTTC.

The genes are TRBV6-1 and TRBJ1-5, with a weak D call TRBD1 (6 bases). There are 14 residues in the CDR3. V gave up 10 bases and J gave up 5 bases, with 18 bases separating them. CDR1 and CDR2 from the germline V gene are MNHNS and SASEGT. The CDR3 loop reads CATNSGQNDQPQHF. In nucleotides, the CDR3 is TGTGCCACCAATAGCGGACAGAATGATCAGCCCCAGCATTTT.

V and J are TRBV14 and TRBJ2-3; D not certain. Trimming took off 5 bases at V and 0 bases at J, with 9 bases between the two ends. CDR1 and CDR2 from the germline V gene are SGHDN and FVKESK. This CDR3 spans 14 amino acids. The CDR3 DNA reads as TGTGCCAGCAGCTCCTGGTTAAGCACAGATACGCAGTATTTT. Amino acid sequence: CASSSWLSTDTQYF.

This chain uses TRBV7-2 with TRBJ2-3; maybe TRBD2 (5 bases). The germline V gene encodes CDR1 SGHTA and CDR2 FQGNSA. V was pared by 1 base and J by 5 bases, with 10 bases between. The CDR3 runs 14 residues. CDR3 loop: CASSLGGSGDTQYF. DNA for the CDR3: TGTGCCAGCAGCTTAGGTGGGAGCGGAGATACGCAGTATTTT.

This chain joins TRBV18 and TRBJ2-1; 8 nucleotides line up with TRBD2. Germline CDR1 reads KGHSH; CDR2 reads LQKENI. CDR3 length equals 15 residues. The ends lost 0 bases at V and 8 bases at J; junction bases unmatched: 6. This CDR3 reads CASSPPSGERDEQFF. The CDR3 DNA reads TGTGCCAGCTCACCACCTAGCGGGGAGAGGGATGAGCAGTTCTTC.

The CDR3 region is CASSLGLAGGTPDTQYF. CDR3 sequence (DNA): TGCGCCAGCAGCTTAGGTCTAGCGGGAGGGACCCCAGATACGCAGTATTTT. The rearrangement uses TRBV5-1 and TRBJ2-3, with 12 bases identical to TRBD2. Unmatched junction bases numbered 8, after V lost 2 bases and J lost 4 bases. Germline CDR1 SGHRS, CDR2 YFSETQ. The CDR3 runs to 17 residues.

As regards this clone: Other DNA sequences from this sample encode an identical CDR3 as well. This chain joins TRBV7-2 and TRBJ1-5; the D is unclear. V was clipped by 0 bases and J by 5 bases, with 5 bases between them. Germline V gene data show CDR1 as SGHTA and CDR2 as FQGNSA. This CDR3 comprises 13 residues. The CDR3, as DNA: TGTGCCAGCAGCTTAGCAAGAGATCAGCCCCAGCATTTT. Its protein is CASSLARDQPQHF.

The rearrangement links TRBV28 to TRBJ2-6, with 7 bases identical to TRBD1. Germline-derived CDR1 and CDR2 are MDHEN and SYDVKM. CDR3 length: 15 amino acids. The V gene end was trimmed by 5 bases and the J gene end by 4 bases; junction bases not matched to a gene: 5. The DNA for the CDR3 is TGTGCCAGCAGTGACAGGGTCCAGGGGGCCAACGTCCTGACTTTC. It is translated as CASSDRVQGANVLTF.

The J gene is TRBJ1-1, the V gene TRBV7-2, with D maybe TRBD1 (5 bases). CDR3 size: 13 residues. Per germline, CDR1 SGHTA and CDR2 FQGNSA. Trimming removed 7 bases from V and 4 bases from J, with 13 bases in between. As DNA, the CDR3 is TGTGCCAGCAACGGGAGGGGTTTCACTGAAGCTTTCTTT. Its protein is CASNGRGFTEAFF.

The chain links TRBV5-1 to TRBJ2-5, with D perhaps being TRBD1 or TRBD2 (6 bases each). This CDR3 spans 16 amino acids. Trimming pared 2 bases from V and 3 bases from J, leaving 17 bases between. Germline lookup yields CDR1 SGHRS and CDR2 YFSETQ. This chain's CDR3 is CASSFGGRNTKETQYF. The CDR3 bases are TGCGCCAGCAGCTTCGGGGGCAGGAACACGAAAGAGACCCAGTACTTC.

The chain links TRBV9 to TRBJ2-5; D is unclear. The J call is in doubt because the DNA end fits TRBJ2-7 better. CDR3 length: 16 amino acids. Germline V gives CDR1 SGDLS, CDR2 YYNGEE. The CDR3 bases are TGTGCCAGCAGCGTAGCCCCCGCTGAAAGCTCCTACGAGCAGTACTTC. Its protein product is CASSVAPAESSYEQYF.

CDR3 DNA: TGCGCCAGCAGCTCACCCGGGACAGGGTCTTACGAGCAGTACTTC. Protein: CASSSPGTGSYEQYF. The chain is built from TRBV5-1 and TRBJ2-7; TRBD1 agrees at 9 bases. CDR3 length: 15 amino acids. Germline V gene lookup returns CDR1 SGHRS and CDR2 YFSETQ. V dropped 3 bases and J dropped 4; count of bases not matched to a gene: 8.